This entry is about one TCR beta chain. Its antigen is not known. Primers included in the PCR were 60 Vbeta and 13 Jbeta primers. Repertoires were generated with immunoSEQ multiplex PCR, while TCRdb's copy carries only in-frame clones and drops some. The data show roughly 60,000 clones, roughly 77% seen once. This entry belongs to a study of cytomegalovirus exposure and HLA in healthy donors. Looking at the study overall: Unique TCRs from HLA-typed donors, about 78 million of them, were held in an early data release. Notes on the study in general: When the data were analyzed later, several of the most significant clusters appeared to be linked to common viral pathogens. By a later analysis, the bulk of CMV-associated TCR beta chains appeared HLA-restricted. Near-uniform donor sequencing depth was presumed by presence/absence analyses.

This CDR3 is 13 amino acids long. V lost 4 bases, J lost 4 bases, and 2 bases stayed unmatched. Germline V gene lookup returns CDR1 SGHDT and CDR2 YYEEEE. Sequencing input: PBMCs. The sequence derives from a middle-aged woman in good health and CMV-seropositive. The rearrangement uses TRBV5-6 and TRBJ2-5; the match to TRBD1 covers 9 bases. CDR3 loop: CASSPTGGETQYF. CDR3 DNA sequence: TGTGCCAGCAGCCCGACAGGGGGAGAGACCCAGTACTTC.